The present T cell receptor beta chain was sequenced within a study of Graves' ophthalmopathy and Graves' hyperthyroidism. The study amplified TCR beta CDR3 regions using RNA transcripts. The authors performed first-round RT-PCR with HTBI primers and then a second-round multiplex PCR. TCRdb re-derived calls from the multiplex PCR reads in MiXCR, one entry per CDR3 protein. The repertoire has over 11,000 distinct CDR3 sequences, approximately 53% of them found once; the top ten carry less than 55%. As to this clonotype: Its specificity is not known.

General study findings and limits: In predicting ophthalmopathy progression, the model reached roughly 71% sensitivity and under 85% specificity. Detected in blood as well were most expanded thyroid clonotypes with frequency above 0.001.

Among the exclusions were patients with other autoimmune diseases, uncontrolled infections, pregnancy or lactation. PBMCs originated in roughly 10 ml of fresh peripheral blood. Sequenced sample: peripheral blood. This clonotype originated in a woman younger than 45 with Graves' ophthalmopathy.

The CDR3 spells CASSGPKSSYNSPLHF. CDR3 DNA sequence: TGTGCCAGCAGTGGCCCGAAGAGCTCCTATAATTCACCCCTCCACTTT. This rearrangement joins TRBV6-4 to TRBJ1-6, with D hard to call. The CDR3 length is 16 residues. Trimming stripped 4 bases from V and 0 bases from J, with 10 bases between. CDR1 MRHNA and CDR2 SNTAGT come from the germline V gene.